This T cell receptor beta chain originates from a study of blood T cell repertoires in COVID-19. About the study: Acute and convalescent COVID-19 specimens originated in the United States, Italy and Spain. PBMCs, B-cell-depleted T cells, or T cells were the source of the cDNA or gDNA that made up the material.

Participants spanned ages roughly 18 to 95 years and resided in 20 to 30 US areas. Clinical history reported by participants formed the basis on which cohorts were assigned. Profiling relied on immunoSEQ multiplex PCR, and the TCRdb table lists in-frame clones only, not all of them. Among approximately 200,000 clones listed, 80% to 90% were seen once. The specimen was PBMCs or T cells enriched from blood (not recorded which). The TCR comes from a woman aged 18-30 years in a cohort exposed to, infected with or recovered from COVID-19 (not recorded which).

The CDR3 region is CASSMGADRTSPLHF. CDR3 DNA: TGTGCCAGTAGTATGGGGGCGGATAGAACGTCACCCCTCCACTTT. The chain combines TRBV19 with TRBJ1-6, with D maybe TRBD1 (6 bases). V gave up 3 bases and J gave up 10 bases, with 16 bases separating them. Germline CDR1 reads LNHDA; CDR2 reads SQIVND (reference sequence). This CDR3 contains 15 residues.